This T cell receptor (beta chain) was obtained from a study of T cells in women clearing cervical HPV infection. At the level of the study: Donors had HPV16-related CIN3 or worse; 2 had invasive cancer. For cases, blood was sampled a median approximately 150 days after lesion detection, interquartile range roughly 80 to 230 days.

Sequencing used immunoSEQ multiplex PCR; TCRdb keeps in-frame clones, though not all of them. The sample holds over 15,000 clones. CDR3 length: 16 residues. V lost 7 bases and J lost 6, with 24 bases in between. In germline, CDR1 is SNHLY, CDR2 FYNNEI. With respect to this clone: Antigen unknown. The read ends 3 residues before the CDR3 terminus; that terminus is restored from the germline J gene. Other DNA sequences of this sample code for an identical CDR3.

General study results and limits: CIN3+ cases had significantly higher TCR richness than controls; evenness did not differ.

All donors had a single incident cervical HPV16 infection, not prevalent. The receptor's source is a woman between 18 and 75 years old with a cervical HPV16 infection that either progressed to CIN3+ or cleared (not recorded which). The genes are TRBV2 and TRBJ1-1; a possible D gene is TRBD1 (5 bases). The specimen was blood buffy coat. The CDR3 here is CASKEQTISQGAEAFF. The covered CDR3 bases are TGTGCCAGCAAGGAACAGACGATTTCTCAAGGGGCTGAA.